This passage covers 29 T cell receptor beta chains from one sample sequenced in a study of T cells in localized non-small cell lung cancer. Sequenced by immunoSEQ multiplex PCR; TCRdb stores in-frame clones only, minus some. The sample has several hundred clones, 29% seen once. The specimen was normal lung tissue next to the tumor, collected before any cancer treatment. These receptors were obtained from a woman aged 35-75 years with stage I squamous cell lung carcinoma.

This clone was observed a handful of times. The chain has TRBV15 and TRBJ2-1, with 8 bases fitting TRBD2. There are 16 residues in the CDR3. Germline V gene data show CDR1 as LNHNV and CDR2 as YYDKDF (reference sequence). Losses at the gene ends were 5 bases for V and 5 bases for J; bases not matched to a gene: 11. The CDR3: CATSYPGGPQDNEQFF. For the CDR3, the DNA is TGTGCCACCAGCTATCCGGGGGGGCCGCAAGACAATGAGCAGTTCTTC.

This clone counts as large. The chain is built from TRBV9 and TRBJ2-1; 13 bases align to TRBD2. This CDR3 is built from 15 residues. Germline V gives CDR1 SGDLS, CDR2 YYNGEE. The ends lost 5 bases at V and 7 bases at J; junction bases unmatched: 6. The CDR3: CASRRGTSGANEQFF. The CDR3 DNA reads TGTGCCAGCAGGCGAGGGACTAGCGGGGCAAATGAGCAGTTCTTC. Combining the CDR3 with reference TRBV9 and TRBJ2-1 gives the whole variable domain DSGVTQTPKHLITATGQRVTLRCSPRSGDLSVYWYQQSLDQGLQFLIQYYNGEERAKGNILERFSAQQFPDLHSELNLSSLELGDSALYFCASRRGTSGANEQFFGPGTRLTVL.

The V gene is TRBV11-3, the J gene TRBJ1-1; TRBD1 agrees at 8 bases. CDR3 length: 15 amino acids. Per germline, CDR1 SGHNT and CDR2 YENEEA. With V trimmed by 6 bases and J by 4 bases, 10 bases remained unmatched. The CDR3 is CASSAGGWSGTEAFF. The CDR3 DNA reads TGTGCCAGCAGTGCAGGGGGCTGGTCGGGCACTGAAGCTTTCTTT.

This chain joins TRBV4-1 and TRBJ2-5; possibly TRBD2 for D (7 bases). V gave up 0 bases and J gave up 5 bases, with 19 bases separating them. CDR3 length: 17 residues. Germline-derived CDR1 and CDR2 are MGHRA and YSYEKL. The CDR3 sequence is CASSQDPYGGPGETQYF. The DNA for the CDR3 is TGCGCCAGCAGCCAAGATCCGTACGGGGGGCCCGGGGAGACCCAGTACTTC.

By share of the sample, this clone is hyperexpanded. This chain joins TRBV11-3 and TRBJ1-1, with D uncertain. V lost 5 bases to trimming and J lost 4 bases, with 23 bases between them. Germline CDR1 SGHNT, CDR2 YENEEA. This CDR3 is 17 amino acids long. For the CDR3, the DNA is TGTGCCAGCAGCCCCGGGGAGTACCGAGCGTGGAGCACTGAAGCTTTCTTT. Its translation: CASSPGEYRAWSTEAFF.

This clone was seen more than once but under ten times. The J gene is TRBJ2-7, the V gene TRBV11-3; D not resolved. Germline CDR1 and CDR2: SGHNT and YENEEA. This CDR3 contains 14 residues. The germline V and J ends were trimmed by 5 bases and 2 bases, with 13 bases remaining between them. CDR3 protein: CASSPNRGAYEQYF. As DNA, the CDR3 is TGTGCCAGCAGCCCAAACAGAGGAGCCTACGAGCAGTACTTC.

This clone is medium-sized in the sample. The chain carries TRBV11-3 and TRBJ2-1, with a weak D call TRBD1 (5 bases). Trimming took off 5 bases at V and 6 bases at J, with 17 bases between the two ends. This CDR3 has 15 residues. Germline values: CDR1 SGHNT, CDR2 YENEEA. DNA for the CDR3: TGTGCCAGCAGCCCGGACCTTGGAAGGGGCAATGAGCAGTTCTTC. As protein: CASSPDLGRGNEQFF.

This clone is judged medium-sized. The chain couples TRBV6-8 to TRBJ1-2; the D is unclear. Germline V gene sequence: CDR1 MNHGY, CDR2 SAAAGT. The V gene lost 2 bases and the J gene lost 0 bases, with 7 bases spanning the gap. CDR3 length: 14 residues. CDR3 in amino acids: CASSYDKTNYGYTF. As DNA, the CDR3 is TGTGCCAGCAGTTACGACAAGACTAACTATGGCTACACCTTC.

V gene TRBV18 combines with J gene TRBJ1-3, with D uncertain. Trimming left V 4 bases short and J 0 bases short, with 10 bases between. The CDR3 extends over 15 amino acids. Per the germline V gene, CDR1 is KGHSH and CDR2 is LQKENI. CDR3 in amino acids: CASSLDSSSGNTIYF. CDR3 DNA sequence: TGTGCCAGCTCACTGGACTCATCCTCTGGAAACACCATATATTTT. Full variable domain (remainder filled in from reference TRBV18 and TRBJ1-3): NAGVMQNPRHLVRRRGQEARLRCSPMKGHSHVYWYRQLPEEGLKFMVYLQKENIIDESGMPKERFSAEFPKEGPSILRIQQVVRGDSAAYFCASSLDSSSGNTIYFGEGSWLTVV.

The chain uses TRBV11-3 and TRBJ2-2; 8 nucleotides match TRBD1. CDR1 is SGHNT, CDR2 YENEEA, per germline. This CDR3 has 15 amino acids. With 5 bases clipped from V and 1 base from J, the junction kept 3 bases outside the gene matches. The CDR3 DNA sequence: TGTGCCAGCAGCAGCGGACAGGGGAACACCGGGGAGCTGTTTTTT. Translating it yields CASSSGQGNTGELFF. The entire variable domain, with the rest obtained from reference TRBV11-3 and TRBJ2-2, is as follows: EAGVVQSPRYKIIEKKQPVAFWCNPISGHNTLYWYLQNLGQGPELLIRYENEEAVDDSQLPKDRFSAERLKGVDSTLKIQPAELGDSAVYLCASSSGQGNTGELFFGEGSRLTVL.

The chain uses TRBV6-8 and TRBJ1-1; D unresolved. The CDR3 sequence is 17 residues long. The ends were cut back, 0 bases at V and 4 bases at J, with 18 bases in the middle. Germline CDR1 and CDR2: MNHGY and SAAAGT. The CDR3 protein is CASSYSTPDSSSTEAFF. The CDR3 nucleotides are TGTGCCAGCAGTTACTCGACCCCCGATTCGTCGAGCACTGAAGCTTTCTTT.

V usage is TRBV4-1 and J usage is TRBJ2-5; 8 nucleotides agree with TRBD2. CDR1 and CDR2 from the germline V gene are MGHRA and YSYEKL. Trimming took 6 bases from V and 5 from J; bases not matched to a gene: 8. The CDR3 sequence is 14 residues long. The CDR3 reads CASSQPGGGETQYF. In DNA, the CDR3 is TGCGCCAGCAGTCAACCCGGGGGGGGCGAGACCCAGTACTTC.

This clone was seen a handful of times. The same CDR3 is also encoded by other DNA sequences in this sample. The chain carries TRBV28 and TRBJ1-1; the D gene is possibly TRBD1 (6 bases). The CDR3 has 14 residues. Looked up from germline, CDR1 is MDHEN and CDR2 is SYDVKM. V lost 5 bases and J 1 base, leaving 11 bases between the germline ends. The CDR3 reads CASSPGTPNTEAFF. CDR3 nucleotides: TGTGCCAGCAGTCCCGGGACACCGAACACTGAAGCTTTCTTT.

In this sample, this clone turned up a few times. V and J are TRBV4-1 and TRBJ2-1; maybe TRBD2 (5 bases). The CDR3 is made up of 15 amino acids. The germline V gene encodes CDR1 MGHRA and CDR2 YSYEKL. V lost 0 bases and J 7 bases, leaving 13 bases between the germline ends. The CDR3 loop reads CASSQDGNRENEQFF. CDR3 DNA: TGCGCCAGCAGCCAAGATGGGAATAGGGAGAATGAGCAGTTCTTC.

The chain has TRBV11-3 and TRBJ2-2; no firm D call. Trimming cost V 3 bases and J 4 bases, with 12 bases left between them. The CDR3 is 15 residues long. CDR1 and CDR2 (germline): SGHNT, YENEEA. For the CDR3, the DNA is TGTGCCAGCAGCTTGGAAGGCATTGCCACCGGGGAGCTGTTTTTT. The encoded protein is CASSLEGIATGELFF.

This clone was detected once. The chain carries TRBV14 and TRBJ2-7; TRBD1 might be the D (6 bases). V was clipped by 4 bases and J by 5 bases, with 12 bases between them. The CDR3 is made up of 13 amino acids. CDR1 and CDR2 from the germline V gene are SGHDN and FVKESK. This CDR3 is CASSPTGTDEQYF. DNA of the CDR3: TGTGCCAGCAGCCCTACAGGGACGGACGAGCAGTACTTC. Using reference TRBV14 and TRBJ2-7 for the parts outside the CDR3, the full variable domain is EAGVTQFPSHSVIEKGQTVTLRCDPISGHDNLYWYRRVMGKEIKFLLHFVKESKQDESGMPNNRFLAERTGGTYSTLKVQPAELEDSGVYFCASSPTGTDEQYFGPGTRLTVT.

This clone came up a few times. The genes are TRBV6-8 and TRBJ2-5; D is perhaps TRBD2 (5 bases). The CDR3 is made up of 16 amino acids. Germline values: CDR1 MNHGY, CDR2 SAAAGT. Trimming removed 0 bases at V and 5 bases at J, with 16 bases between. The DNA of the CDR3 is TGTGCCAGCAGTTACTCGACGCGACGGCGGGCGGAGACCCAGTACTTC. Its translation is CASSYSTRRRAETQYF.

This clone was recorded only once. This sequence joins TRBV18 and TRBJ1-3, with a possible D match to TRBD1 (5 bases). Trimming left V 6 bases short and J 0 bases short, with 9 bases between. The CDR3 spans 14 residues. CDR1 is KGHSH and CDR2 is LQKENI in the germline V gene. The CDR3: CASSPDNSGNTIYF. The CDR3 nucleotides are TGTGCCAGCTCCCCGGACAACTCTGGAAACACCATATATTTT.

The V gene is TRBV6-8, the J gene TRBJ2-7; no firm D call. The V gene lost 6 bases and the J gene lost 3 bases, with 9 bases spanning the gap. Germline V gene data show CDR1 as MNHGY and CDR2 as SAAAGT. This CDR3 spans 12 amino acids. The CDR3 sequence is CASSHGRYEQYF. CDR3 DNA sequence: TGTGCCAGCAGCCACGGCCGCTACGAGCAGTACTTC.

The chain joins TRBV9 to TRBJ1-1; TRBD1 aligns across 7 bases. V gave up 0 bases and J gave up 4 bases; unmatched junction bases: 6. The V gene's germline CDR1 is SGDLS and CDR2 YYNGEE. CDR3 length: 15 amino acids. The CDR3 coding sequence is TGTGCCAGCAGCGTAGGTAACAGGGGAGGCACTGAAGCTTTCTTT. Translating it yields CASSVGNRGGTEAFF.

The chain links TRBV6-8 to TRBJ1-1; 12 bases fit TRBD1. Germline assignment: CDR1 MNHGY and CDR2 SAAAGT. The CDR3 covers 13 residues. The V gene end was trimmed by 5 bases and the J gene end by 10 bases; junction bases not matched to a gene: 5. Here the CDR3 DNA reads TGTGCCAGCAGTCAGGGGACAGGGGGCCGAGCTTTCTTT. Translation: CASSQGTGGRAFF.

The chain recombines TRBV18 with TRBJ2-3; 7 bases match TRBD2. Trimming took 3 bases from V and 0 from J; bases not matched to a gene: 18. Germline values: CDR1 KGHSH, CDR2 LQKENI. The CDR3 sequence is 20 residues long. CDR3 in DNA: TGTGCCAGCTCACCCACCGTGAGAAGCGGGGTTGGAACTAGCACAGATACGCAGTATTTT. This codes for CASSPTVRSGVGTSTDTQYF.

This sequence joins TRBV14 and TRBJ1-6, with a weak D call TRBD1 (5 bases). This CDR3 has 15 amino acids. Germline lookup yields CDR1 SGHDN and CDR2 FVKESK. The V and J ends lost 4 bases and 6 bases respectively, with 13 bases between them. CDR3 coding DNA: TGTGCCAGCAGCCCGGCGGGCAGGGTTAATTCACCCCTCCACTTT. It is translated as CASSPAGRVNSPLHF.

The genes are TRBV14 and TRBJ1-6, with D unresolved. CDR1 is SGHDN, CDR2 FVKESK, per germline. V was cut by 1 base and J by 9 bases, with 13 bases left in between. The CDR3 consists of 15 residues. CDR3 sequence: CASSQGGFGGSPLHF. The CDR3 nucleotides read TGTGCCAGCAGCCAAGGAGGGTTTGGTGGTTCACCCCTCCACTTT.

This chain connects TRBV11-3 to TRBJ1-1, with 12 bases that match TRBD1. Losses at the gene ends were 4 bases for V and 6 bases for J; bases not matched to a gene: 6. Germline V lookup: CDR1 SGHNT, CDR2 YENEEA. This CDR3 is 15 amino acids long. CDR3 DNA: TGTGCCAGCAGCTCTCCGGGACAGGGGGCGGCTGAAGCTTTCTTT. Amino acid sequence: CASSSPGQGAAEAFF.

CDR3 nucleotide sequence: TGTGCCAGCAGTTGGGGGGATCCCTACGAGCAGTACTTC. Amino acids: CASSWGDPYEQYF. V gene TRBV28 combines with J gene TRBJ2-7; TRBD2 might be the D (6 bases). V was pared by 4 bases and J by 2 bases, with 9 bases between. This CDR3 comprises 13 residues. Germline-derived CDR1 and CDR2 are MDHEN and SYDVKM.

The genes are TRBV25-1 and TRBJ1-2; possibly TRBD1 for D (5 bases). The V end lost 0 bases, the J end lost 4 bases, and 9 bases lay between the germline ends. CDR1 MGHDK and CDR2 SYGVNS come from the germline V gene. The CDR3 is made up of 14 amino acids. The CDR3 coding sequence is TGTGCCAGCAGTGAATATGACAGACCCTATGGCTACACCTTC. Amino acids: CASSEYDRPYGYTF.

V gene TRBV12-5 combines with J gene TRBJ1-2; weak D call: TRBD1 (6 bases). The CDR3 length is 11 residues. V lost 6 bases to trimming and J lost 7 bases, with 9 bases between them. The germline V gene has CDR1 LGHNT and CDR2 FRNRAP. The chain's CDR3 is CASGETGGYTF. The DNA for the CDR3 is TGTGCTAGTGGCGAGACAGGTGGCTACACCTTC.

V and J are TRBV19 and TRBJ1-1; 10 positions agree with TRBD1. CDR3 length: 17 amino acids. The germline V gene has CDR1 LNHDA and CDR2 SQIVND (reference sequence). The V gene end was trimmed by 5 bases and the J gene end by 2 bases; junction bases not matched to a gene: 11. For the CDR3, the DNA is TGTGCCAGTAGTTCGGACAGGGGGTTAATTAAAAACACTGAAGCTTTCTTT. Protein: CASSSDRGLIKNTEAFF.